These 21 T cell receptor beta chains share one sample of origin, sequenced in a study of human T cells and chemical hapten exposure (dated by TCRdb to the early 2020s). To prepare the library, RACE was applied. Sequencer: NextSeq 500. TCRdb took the public reads, trimmed them with fastp at Q25, ran MiXCR for clone calling and kept in-frame beta chains. Entries are consolidated by CDR3 protein sequence, retaining the most common genes and DNA. Recorded for this sample are 380,000 or so distinct CDR3 sequences; around 4.8% of them occurred a single time. 2% to 2.5% of the sample is taken by the ten largest. The sample's time point, from its label and the paper: patch test 1, 2 weeks after DPC sensitization. The label giving this sample's treatment or condition can be read as: therapeutic diphenylcyclopropenone sensitization with weekly scalp DPC. Source: whole blood, taken in connection with sensitization to the hapten diphenylcyclopropenone (DPC). Receptor source: a woman in her forties or fifties with alopecia areata. Some clones in this sample may be carry-over from other donors' samples.

This clonotype appeared a few times. The CDR3 coding sequence is TGCAGTGGAGACAGGGATGCCCACGAGCAGTACTTC. As protein: CSGDRDAHEQYF. The chain is built from TRBV20-1 and TRBJ2-7, with 7 bases aligning to TRBD1. The length of the CDR3 is 12 residues. The V gene's germline CDR1 is DFQATT and CDR2 SNEGSKA (reference sequence). Trimming removed 7 bases from V and 5 bases from J; junction bases left unmatched: 8.

In this sample, this clonotype turned up many times. This chain uses TRBV7-8 with TRBJ1-4, with D hard to call. Trimming stripped 1 base from V and 0 bases from J, with 9 bases between. Germline V lookup: CDR1 SGHVS, CDR2 FQNEAQ. There are 16 residues in the CDR3. CDR3 amino acids: CASSLGRAATNEKLFF. DNA for the CDR3: TGTGCCAGCAGCTTAGGTCGGGCCGCAACTAATGAAAAACTGTTTTTT.

This clonotype appeared a few times. This may arise from a read error, as a much more abundant clone is one base away. The chain carries TRBV7-2 and TRBJ2-4; 10 nucleotides match TRBD2. The CDR3 is made up of 13 amino acids. V lost 4 bases to trimming and J lost 6 bases; unmatched junction nucleotides: 0. CDR1 is SGHTA and CDR2 is FQGNSA in the germline V gene. The CDR3 sequence: CASSWTSGNIQYF. The CDR3 DNA reads TGTGCCAGCAGCTGGACTAGCGGAAACATTCAGTACTTC.

This clonotype appeared many times. The rearrangement uses TRBV7-9 and TRBJ1-3; D not certain. Germline lookup yields CDR1 SEHNR and CDR2 FQNEAQ (reference sequence). Trimming took 5 bases from V and 6 from J, leaving 14 bases between them. The CDR3 sequence is 14 residues long. This CDR3 reads CASSPTAPKNTIYF. In DNA, the CDR3 is TGTGCCAGCAGCCCGACGGCACCTAAAAACACCATATATTTT.

This clonotype has a handful of counts. The chain carries TRBV6-5 and TRBJ2-3, with no clear D. Germline lookup yields CDR1 MNHEY and CDR2 SVGAGI. Deletions cut 6 bases from V and 4 bases from J, with 11 bases between. This CDR3 spans 13 amino acids. CDR3 protein: CASRRSVADTQYF. The CDR3 DNA reads TGTGCCAGCAGACGATCAGTCGCAGATACGCAGTATTTT.

Ten or more counts support this clonotype. The chain joins TRBV5-1 to TRBJ2-3; weak D call: TRBD2 (5 bases). Germline CDR1 reads SGHRS; CDR2 reads YFSETQ. V lost 5 bases to trimming and J lost 5 bases, with 9 bases between them. The CDR3 extends over 12 amino acids. The CDR3 coding sequence is TGCGCCAGCAGGGAAGAGGGAGATACGCAGTATTTT. Protein: CASREEGDTQYF.

There are many counts of this clonotype. The genes are TRBV12-3 or TRBV12-4 and TRBJ2-3, with TRBD2 matching 12 bases. The CDR3 is 15 amino acids. The ends lost 4 bases at V and 3 bases at J; junction bases unmatched: 2. The CDR3, as DNA: TGTGCCAGCAGTTCTAGCGGGAGGGAAACAGATACGCAGTATTTT. This encodes CASSSSGRETDTQYF.

This clonotype appeared a few times. The CDR3 sequence: CASSLPGQGKDTQYF. Here the CDR3 DNA reads TGTGCCAGCAGTTTACCGGGACAGGGGAAAGATACGCAGTATTTT. The V call is TRBV28, the J call TRBJ2-3, with 10 bases that match TRBD1. This CDR3 has 15 amino acids. Losses at the gene ends were 2 bases for V and 5 bases for J; bases not matched to a gene: 4. Germline V gene sequence: CDR1 MDHEN, CDR2 SYDVKM.

This clonotype came up many times. This chain joins TRBV2 and TRBJ1-1, with D possibly matching TRBD1 (5 bases). The V gene lost 5 bases and the J gene lost 1 base, with 8 bases spanning the gap. This CDR3 comprises 13 residues. CDR1 SNHLY and CDR2 FYNNEI come from the germline V gene. CDR3 nucleotides: TGTGCCAGCAGTTACGACAGGAACACTGAAGCTTTCTTT. This translates into CASSYDRNTEAFF.

This clonotype was counted between two and nine times. The chain carries TRBV13 and TRBJ1-1; possible D gene TRBD1, 5 bases. Trimming shortened V by 0 bases and J by 1 base, and 9 bases separated the two germline ends. CDR1 is PRHDT, CDR2 FYEKMQ, per germline (reference sequence). This CDR3 is 15 amino acids long. The CDR3 DNA reads TGTGCCAGCAGCTTAGGGGGACGGGGGAACACTGAAGCTTTCTTT. Protein: CASSLGGRGNTEAFF.

This chain joins TRBV5-1 and TRBJ2-3; 10 positions agree with TRBD2. The V gene's germline CDR1 is SGHRS and CDR2 YFSETQ. CDR3 length: 19 residues. Trimming took 1 base from V and 0 from J; bases not matched to a gene: 11. The CDR3 here is CASSLFDSGRGPSTDTQYF. Here the CDR3 DNA reads TGCGCCAGCAGCTTGTTCGACAGCGGGAGGGGACCTAGCACAGATACGCAGTATTTT.

The table lists this clonotype with a few counts. The gene calls are TRBV5-1 and TRBJ2-1; 8 bases align to TRBD1. Germline loops: CDR1 SGHRS, CDR2 YFSETQ. This CDR3 region has 19 residues. J lost 3 bases, V lost 5 bases, and 19 bases had no gene match. CDR3: CASRSPGQEKMGIYNEQFF. The CDR3 nucleotides read TGCGCCAGCAGATCTCCGGGACAGGAGAAAATGGGGATCTACAATGAGCAGTTCTTC.

This clonotype was observed many times. This chain uses TRBV6-5 with TRBJ2-3; D may be TRBD1 or TRBD2 (5 bases each). V dropped 3 bases and J dropped 5 bases, with 12 bases sitting between them. The germline gives CDR1 MNHEY, CDR2 SVGAGI. CDR3 length: 14 amino acids. CDR3 amino acids: CASSYGTHGDTQYF. The DNA for the CDR3 is TGTGCCAGCAGTTATGGGACCCACGGAGATACGCAGTATTTT.

This clonotype was detected only a few times. J is TRBJ2-1 and V is TRBV20-1; no firm D call. The CDR3 runs to 14 residues. Between the trimmed V and J ends, which lost 5 bases and 1 base, there was a span of 12 bases. Germline V gives CDR1 DFQATT, CDR2 SNEGSKA (reference sequence). In DNA, the CDR3 is TGCAGTGCTCCCAGGACCTTTTCCTACAATGAGCAGTTCTTC. It yields the protein CSAPRTFSYNEQFF.

This clonotype was recorded many times. This chain connects TRBV5-6 to TRBJ1-5, with a possible D match to TRBD1 (5 bases). This CDR3 is built from 14 residues. The V and J ends lost 7 bases and 7 bases respectively, with 18 bases between them. Germline CDR1 reads SGHDT; CDR2 reads YYEEEE. The CDR3 region is CASRRRGGRQPQHF. Written as DNA, the CDR3 is TGTGCCAGCCGACGAAGGGGAGGAAGGCAGCCCCAGCATTTT.

This clonotype was detected ten times or more. The V gene is TRBV29-1, the J gene TRBJ2-3; D assignment may be TRBD1 or TRBD2 (5 bases each). Trimming left V 4 bases short and J 6 bases short, with 20 bases between. The CDR3 runs to 15 residues. Germline V lookup: CDR1 SQVTM, CDR2 ANQGSEA. CDR3 region: CSVGFGRGLLDTQYF. CDR3 nucleotide sequence: TGCAGCGTTGGATTTGGACGGGGCCTGTTGGATACGCAGTATTTT.

In its sample, this clonotype was seen a few times. The chain combines TRBV15 with TRBJ1-5; the D is unclear. The CDR3 has 15 residues. The V end lost 1 base, the J end lost 6 bases, and 13 bases lay between the germline ends. The germline V gene has CDR1 LNHNV and CDR2 YYDKDF (reference sequence). The CDR3 here is CATSRVLGASQPQHF. As DNA, the CDR3 is TGTGCCACCAGCAGAGTATTGGGAGCGAGTCAGCCCCAGCATTTT.

This chain uses TRBV2 with TRBJ1-1, with no clear D. The CDR3 sequence is 13 residues long. Per the germline V gene, CDR1 is SNHLY and CDR2 is FYNNEI. The V end lost 8 bases, the J end lost 4 bases, and 14 bases lay between the germline ends. CDR3 amino acids: CASAYMLGTEAFF. CDR3 bases: TGTGCCAGCGCCTACATGCTAGGCACTGAAGCTTTCTTT.

This clonotype was seen many times. The chain has TRBV5-6 and TRBJ2-1; the match to TRBD2 covers 12 bases. The CDR3 runs to 16 residues. Losses at the gene ends were 2 bases for V and 8 bases for J; bases not matched to a gene: 8. CDR1 is SGHDT and CDR2 is YYEEEE in the germline V gene. CDR3 nucleotides: TGTGCCAGCAGCTTACCGACTAGCGGGAGTGGTTATGAGCAGTTCTTC. Translation gives CASSLPTSGSGYEQFF.

This clonotype was counted at least ten times. V is TRBV4-1 and J is TRBJ1-4; D is unclear. V lost 0 bases and J lost 4, with 9 bases in between. Germline-derived CDR1 and CDR2 are MGHRA and YSYEKL. The CDR3 runs 15 residues. The CDR3 loop reads CASSQETDNNEKLFF. The CDR3 coding sequence is TGCGCCAGCAGCCAAGAGACGGATAATAATGAAAAACTGTTTTTT.

This chain joins TRBV6-5 and TRBJ2-7; 12 bases agree with TRBD2. This CDR3 contains 17 residues. CDR1 is MNHEY, CDR2 SVGAGI, per germline. The trim removed 2 bases at V and 0 bases at J, leaving 5 bases unmatched. The CDR3 protein is CASSYGLAGGISYEQYF. The CDR3 region has the DNA TGTGCCAGCAGTTACGGGCTAGCGGGAGGGATCTCCTACGAGCAGTACTTC.